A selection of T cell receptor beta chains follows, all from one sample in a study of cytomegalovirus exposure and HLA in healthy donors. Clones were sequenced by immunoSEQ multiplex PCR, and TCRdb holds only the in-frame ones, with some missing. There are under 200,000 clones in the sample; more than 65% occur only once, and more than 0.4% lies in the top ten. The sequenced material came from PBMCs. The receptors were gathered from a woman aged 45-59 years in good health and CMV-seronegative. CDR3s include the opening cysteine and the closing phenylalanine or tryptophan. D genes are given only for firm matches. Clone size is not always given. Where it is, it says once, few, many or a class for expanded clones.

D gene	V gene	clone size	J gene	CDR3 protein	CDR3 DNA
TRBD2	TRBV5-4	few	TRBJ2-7	CASSQLAGGFYEQYF	TGTGCCAGCAGCCAACTAGCGGGAGGCTTTTACGAGCAGTACTTC
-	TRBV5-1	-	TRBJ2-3	CACQISDTDTQYF	TGCGCCTGCCAGATTAGCGACACAGATACGCAGTATTTT
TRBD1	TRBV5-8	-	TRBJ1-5	CASSRGTGKNQPQHF	TGTGCCAGCAGTCGCGGGACAGGGAAGAATCAGCCCCAGCATTTT
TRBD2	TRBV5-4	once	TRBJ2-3	CASIPRGGRSTDTQYF	TGTGCCAGCATCCCACGGGGCGGGAGGTCCACAGATACGCAGTATTTT
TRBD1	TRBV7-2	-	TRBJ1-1	CASSPDRGYTEAFF	TGTGCCAGCAGCCCGGACAGGGGGTACACTGAAGCTTTCTTT
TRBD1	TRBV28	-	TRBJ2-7	CASATVGGGPAYEQYF	TGTGCCAGCGCAACCGTAGGGGGCGGACCCGCCTACGAGCAGTACTTC
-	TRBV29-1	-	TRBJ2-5	CSVGERSGTQYF	TGCAGCGTTGGGGAACGGAGCGGGACCCAGTACTTC
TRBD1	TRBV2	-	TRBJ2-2	CASSERGQGTGELFF	TGTGCCAGCAGTGAAAGGGGACAGGGAACCGGGGAGCTGTTTTTT
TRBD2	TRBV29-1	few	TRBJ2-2	CSAGLAGLKTTGELFF	TGCAGCGCGGGACTAGCGGGGCTAAAAACCACCGGGGAGCTGTTTTTT
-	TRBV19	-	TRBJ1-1	CASSIADPLMNTEAFF	TGTGCCAGTAGTATAGCTGATCCACTAATGAACACTGAAGCTTTCTTT
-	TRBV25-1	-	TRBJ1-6	CASSESAGSYNSPLHF	TGTGCCAGCAGTGAATCGGCAGGGTCCTATAATTCACCCCTCCACTTT
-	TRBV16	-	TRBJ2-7	CASSHGYEQYF	TGTGCCAGCAGCCACGGCTACGAGCAGTACTTC
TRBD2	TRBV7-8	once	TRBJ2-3	CASSLGGVAGLTDTQYF	TGTGCCAGCAGCTTAGGAGGGGTAGCGGGACTCACAGATACGCAGTATTTT
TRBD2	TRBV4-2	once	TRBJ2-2	CASSPEVAGGPVAGELFF	TGTGCCAGCAGCCCAGAGGTAGCGGGGGGGCCTGTGGCCGGGGAGCTGTTTTTT
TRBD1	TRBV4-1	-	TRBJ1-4	CASSQRSTQGAPNEKLFF	TGCGCCAGCAGCCAACGAAGCACTCAGGGGGCTCCTAATGAAAAACTGTTTTTT
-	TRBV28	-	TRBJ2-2	CASSLYTSGPGKLFF	TGTGCCAGCAGTTTATATACTTCCGGGCCCGGGAAGCTGTTTTTT
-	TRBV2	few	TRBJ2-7	CASRPFGDYEQYF	TGTGCCAGCAGGCCCTTCGGTGACTACGAGCAGTACTTC
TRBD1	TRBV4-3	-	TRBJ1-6	CASSQDIYRGNSPLHF	TGCGCCAGCAGCCAAGATATTTACAGGGGTAATTCACCCCTCCACTTT
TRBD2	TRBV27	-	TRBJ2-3	CASSLAGEYTQYF	TGTGCCAGCTCGCTAGCGGGGGAATATACGCAGTATTTT
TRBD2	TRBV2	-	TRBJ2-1	CASRKSRDYYNEQFF	TGTGCCAGCAGAAAAAGCCGGGACTATTACAATGAGCAGTTCTTC
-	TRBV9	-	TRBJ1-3	CASSVGRGGSRGNTIYF	TGTGCCAGCAGCGTAGGTCGGGGGGGCAGTCGTGGAAACACCATATATTTT
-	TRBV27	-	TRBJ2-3	CASSLRQAGLDTQYF	TGTGCCAGCAGTCTAAGACAGGCCGGCCTCGATACGCAGTATTTT
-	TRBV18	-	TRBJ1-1	CASSPPSGGNTEAFF	TGTGCCAGCTCACCACCTTCTGGCGGTAACACTGAAGCTTTCTTT
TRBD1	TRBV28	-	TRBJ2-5	CASSSSGTGFLLQETQYF	TGTGCCAGCAGTTCGTCAGGGACAGGGTTTTTGCTCCAAGAGACCCAGTACTTC
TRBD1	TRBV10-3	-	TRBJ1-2	CASRPGTANYGYTF	TGTGCCAGCCGACCCGGGACAGCTAACTATGGCTACACCTTC
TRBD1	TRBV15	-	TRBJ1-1	CATSGIDGTERNTEAFF	TGTGCCACCAGCGGAATCGATGGGACAGAGCGTAACACTGAAGCTTTCTTT
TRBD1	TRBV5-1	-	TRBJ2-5	CASSETGGEETQYF	TGCGCCAGTAGTGAGACAGGGGGGGAAGAGACCCAGTACTTC
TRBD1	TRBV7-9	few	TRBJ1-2	CASSPGDRVNYGYTF	TGTGCCAGCAGCCCGGGGGACAGGGTTAACTATGGCTACACCTTC
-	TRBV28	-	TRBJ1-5	CASSLMGAGSNQPQHF	TGTGCCAGCAGTTTAATGGGGGCAGGGAGCAATCAGCCCCAGCATTTT
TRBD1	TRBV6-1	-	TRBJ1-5	CASSGGTGRNQPQHF	TGTGCCAGCAGTGGGGGGACAGGGCGCAATCAGCCCCAGCATTTT
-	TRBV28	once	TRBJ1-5	CASRDSSNQPQHF	TGTGCCAGCAGGGACAGTTCGAATCAGCCCCAGCATTTT
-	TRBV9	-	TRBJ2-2	CASSPRRVGNTGELFF	TGTGCCAGCAGCCCCCGACGGGTCGGAAACACCGGGGAGCTGTTTTTT
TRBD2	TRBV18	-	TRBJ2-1	CASSPPTSGGADNEQFF	TGTGCCAGCTCACCACCGACTAGCGGGGGGGCGGATAATGAGCAGTTCTTC
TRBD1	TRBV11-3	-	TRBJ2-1	CASSSGQGTNNEQFF	TGTGCCAGCAGCTCGGGACAGGGTACTAACAATGAGCAGTTCTTC
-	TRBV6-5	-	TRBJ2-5	CASSYATPGRQETQYF	TGTGCCAGCAGTTACGCCACACCGGGCCGACAGGAGACCCAGTACTTC
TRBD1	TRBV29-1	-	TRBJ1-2	CSAGTGRYGYTF	TGCAGCGCCGGGACAGGTAGATATGGCTACACCTTC
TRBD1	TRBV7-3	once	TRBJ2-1	CASSRGQPYNEQFF	TGTGCCAGCAGCCGGGGACAGCCTTACAATGAGCAGTTCTTC
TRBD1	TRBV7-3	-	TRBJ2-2	CASSSGTVANTGELFF	TGTGCCAGCAGCTCCGGGACAGTCGCGAACACCGGGGAGCTGTTTTTT
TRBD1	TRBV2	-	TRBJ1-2	CAGGQEFAYGYTF	TGTGCCGGCGGACAGGAATTCGCTTATGGCTACACCTTC
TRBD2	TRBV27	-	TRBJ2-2	CASSLFLGLAGGPSTGELFF	TGTGCCAGCAGTTTATTTTTAGGACTAGCGGGAGGGCCGAGCACCGGGGAGCTGTTTTTT